Described below is a single T cell receptor (beta chain) sequence and its context. The germline V gene encodes CDR1 SGHTA and CDR2 FQGNSA. The CDR3 is 15 residues long. Trimming removed 1 base at V and 3 bases at J, with 10 bases between. The sample originates from a study of T cell responses to AZD1222 COVID-19 vaccine. The assay was immunoSEQ multiplex PCR, and TCRdb's table has in-frame clones only and misses some. The sample shows tens of thousands of clones, about 88% of them seen only once. The starting material was peripheral blood, obtained on day 0 of AZD1222 vaccination. This chain uses TRBV7-2 with TRBJ1-5; D gene unclear. This TCR was sampled from an adult in good health. The CDR3 DNA follows: TGTGCCAGCAGCTTAGAATATAGGGTCAATCAGCCCCAGCATTTT. This encodes CASSLEYRVNQPQHF.